These 8 T cell receptor beta chains originate from one sample sequenced in a study of T cell responses to AZD1222 COVID-19 vaccine. Profiled with immunoSEQ multiplex PCR; TCRdb holds only in-frame clones, not every one. The sample lists about 140,000 clones, 90% occurring once. This specimen consisted of peripheral blood, obtained 28 days after the second AZD1222 dose. All receptors derive from an adult who received the AZD1222 COVID-19 vaccine.

This clone was detected ten times or more. The CDR3 sequence: CASSSGPAGTSGGAFF. The CDR3 DNA follows: TGTGCCAGCAGCTCAGGGCCAGCAGGGACATCAGGGGGAGCTTTCTTT. The chain combines TRBV7-8 with TRBJ1-1, with 7 bases matching TRBD1. V gave up 4 bases and J gave up 10 bases; unmatched junction bases: 18. The CDR3 extends over 16 amino acids. Germline V gene lookup returns CDR1 SGHVS and CDR2 FQNEAQ.

This chain connects TRBV5-4 to TRBJ1-3; D possibly corresponds to TRBD1 (5 bases). The CDR3 consists of 18 residues. V was clipped by 4 bases and J by 0 bases, with 20 bases between them. Germline CDR1 is SGHNT and CDR2 is YYREEE (reference sequence). The CDR3 region has the DNA TGTGCCAGCAGCCTGGGGGGGGTACGAGTACTCTCTGGAAACACCATATATTTT. It yields the protein CASSLGGVRVLSGNTIYF.

The J gene is TRBJ2-5, the V gene TRBV5-8; D might be TRBD2 (6 bases). The V gene lost 4 bases and the J gene lost 5 bases, with 21 bases spanning the gap. Germline V gene lookup returns CDR1 SGHTS and CDR2 YDEGEE. This CDR3 comprises 16 residues. CDR3: CASSLPGTRGVETQYF. CDR3 sequence (DNA): TGTGCCAGCAGCCTGCCAGGGACTCGCGGGGTGGAGACCCAGTACTTC.

The chain recombines TRBV7-2 with TRBJ1-6, with 9 bases that match TRBD1. Germline CDR1 and CDR2: SGHTA and FQGNSA. CDR3 size: 16 residues. The junction had 13 bases not matched to a gene; V was cut back by 6 bases and J by 10 bases. This CDR3 reads CASRSDLTGGRSPLHF. The CDR3 DNA reads TGTGCCAGCAGGTCCGACTTAACAGGGGGCCGATCACCCCTCCACTTT.

The chain carries TRBV7-9 and TRBJ1-4; tentative D call: TRBD1 (6 bases). The V end was cut by 2 bases, the J end by 6 bases, with 10 bases between. Germline values: CDR1 SEHNR, CDR2 FQNEAQ (reference sequence). The CDR3 spans 14 residues. This chain's CDR3 is CASSLPGQDEKLFF. The CDR3 DNA sequence: TGTGCCAGCAGCTTACCGGGACAAGATGAAAAACTGTTTTTT.

The genes are TRBV11-2 and TRBJ1-5; D is possibly TRBD1 (6 bases). V was cut by 2 bases and J by 3 bases, with 8 bases left in between. This CDR3 has 14 amino acids. Germline assignment: CDR1 SGHAT and CDR2 FQNNGV. CDR3 loop: CASSLQGFNQPQHF. Written as DNA, the CDR3 is TGTGCCAGCAGCTTACAGGGGTTCAATCAGCCCCAGCATTTT.

The chain uses TRBV14 and TRBJ1-2; D ambiguous. Germline V gives CDR1 SGHDN, CDR2 FVKESK. Between the trimmed V and J ends, which lost 4 bases and 6 bases, there was a span of 15 bases. The CDR3 has 14 amino acids. In DNA form, the CDR3 reads TGTGCCAGCAGCCGGACCCCGGGTTTAGATGGCTACACCTTC. Its protein is CASSRTPGLDGYTF.

The gene calls are TRBV5-1 and TRBJ2-2; TRBD1 is a possible D gene (6 bases). V was trimmed by 3 bases and J by 0 bases, leaving 12 bases between them. Germline V gene lookup returns CDR1 SGHRS and CDR2 YFSETQ. This CDR3 has 16 amino acids. Here the CDR3 reads CASSSGTTTNTGELFF. CDR3 nucleotides: TGCGCCAGCAGCTCCGGGACAACGACGAACACCGGGGAGCTGTTTTTT.